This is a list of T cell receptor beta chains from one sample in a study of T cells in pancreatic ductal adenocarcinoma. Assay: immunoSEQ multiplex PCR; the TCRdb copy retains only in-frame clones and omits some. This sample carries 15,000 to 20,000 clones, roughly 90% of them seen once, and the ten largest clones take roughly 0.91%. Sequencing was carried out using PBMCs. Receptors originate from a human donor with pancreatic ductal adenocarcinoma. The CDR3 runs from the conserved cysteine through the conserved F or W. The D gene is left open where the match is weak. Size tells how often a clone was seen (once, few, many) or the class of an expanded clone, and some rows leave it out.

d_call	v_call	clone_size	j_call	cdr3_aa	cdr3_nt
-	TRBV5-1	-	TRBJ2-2	CASSPQVVGGELFF	TGCGCCAGCAGCCCTCAGGTTGTCGGCGGGGAGCTGTTTTTT
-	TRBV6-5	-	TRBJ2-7	CASRHGYEQYF	TGTGCCAGCAGACACGGGTACGAGCAGTACTTC
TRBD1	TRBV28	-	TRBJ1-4	CASRNQGDGREKLFF	TGTGCCAGCAGGAACCAGGGGGATGGAAGGGAAAAACTGTTTTTT
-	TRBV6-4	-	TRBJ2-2	CASRLDSPNTGELFF	TGTGCCAGCAGGCTGGACAGCCCCAACACCGGGGAGCTGTTTTTT
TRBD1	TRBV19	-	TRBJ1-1	CASNQGAGTEAFF	TGTGCCAGTAATCAGGGGGCCGGCACTGAAGCTTTCTTT
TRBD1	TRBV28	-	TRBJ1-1	CASRPGQVPTEAFF	TGTGCCAGCAGACCGGGACAGGTCCCCACTGAAGCTTTCTTT
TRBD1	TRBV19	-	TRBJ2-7	CASSPGQGAYEQYF	TGTGCCAGTAGTCCGGGACAGGGGGCGTACGAGCAGTACTTC
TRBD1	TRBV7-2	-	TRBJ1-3	CASSLVAQGFDSGNTIYF	TGTGCCAGCAGCTTAGTGGCACAGGGGTTTGATTCTGGAAACACCATATATTTT
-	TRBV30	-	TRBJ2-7	CAWSVQGLYEQYF	TGTGCCTGGAGTGTCCAGGGCCTCTACGAGCAGTACTTC
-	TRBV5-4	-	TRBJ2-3	CASSSTGTDTQYF	TGTGCCAGCAGCTCGACTGGTACAGATACGCAGTATTTT
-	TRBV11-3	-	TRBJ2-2	CASSSFNTGELFF	TGTGCCAGCAGCTCCTTTAACACCGGGGAGCTGTTTTTT
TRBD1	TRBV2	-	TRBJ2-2	CASRDRGDTGELFF	TGTGCCAGCCGGGACAGGGGGGACACCGGGGAGCTGTTTTTT
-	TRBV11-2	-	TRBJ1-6	CASSVKEGTSPLHF	TGTGCCAGCAGCGTGAAGGAGGGGACCTCCCCCCTCCACTTT
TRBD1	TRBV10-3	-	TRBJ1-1	CAITPGTGDTEAFF	TGTGCCATCACACCCGGGACAGGGGACACTGAAGCTTTCTTT
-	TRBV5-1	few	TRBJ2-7	CASSLAGISYEQYF	TGCGCCAGCAGCTTAGCAGGGATCTCCTACGAGCAGTACTTC
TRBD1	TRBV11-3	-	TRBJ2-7	CASNPGQASYEQYF	TGTGCCAGCAACCCCGGACAGGCTTCCTACGAGCAGTACTTC
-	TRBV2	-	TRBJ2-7	CASRDFAWEQYF	TGTGCCAGTCGGGACTTCGCCTGGGAGCAGTACTTC
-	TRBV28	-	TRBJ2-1	CASSPTGRDEQFF	TGTGCCAGCAGCCCAACAGGGAGGGATGAGCAGTTCTTC
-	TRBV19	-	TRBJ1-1	CASSKGPRLSTEAFF	TGTGCCAGTAGTAAAGGCCCTAGGTTGTCTACTGAAGCTTTCTTT
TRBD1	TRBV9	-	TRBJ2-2	CASTLGQAENTGELFF	TGTGCCAGCACCTTAGGACAGGCCGAGAACACCGGGGAGCTGTTTTTT
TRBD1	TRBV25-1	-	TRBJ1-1	CASSLSPGQGAPGAFF	TGTGCCAGCAGTCTTTCGCCCGGACAGGGGGCCCCGGGAGCTTTCTTT
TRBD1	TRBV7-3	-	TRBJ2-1	CASSLDRDNEQFF	TGTGCCAGCAGCCTGGACAGGGACAATGAGCAGTTCTTC
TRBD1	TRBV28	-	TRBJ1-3	CASRLTGERNTIYF	TGTGCCAGCAGGCTCACAGGGGAGCGAAACACCATATATTTT
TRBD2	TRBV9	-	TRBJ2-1	CASSVGGGTLIDEQFF	TGTGCCAGCAGCGTAGGCGGGGGGACCCTTATCGATGAGCAGTTCTTC
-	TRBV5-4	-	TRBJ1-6	CASSSLGQINSPLHF	TGTGCCAGCAGCTCGCTGGGACAAATTAATTCACCCCTCCACTTT
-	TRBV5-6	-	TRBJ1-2	CASSRGSRGSFYGYTF	TGTGCCAGCAGCCGGGGGTCCCGGGGCTCCTTCTATGGCTACACCTTC
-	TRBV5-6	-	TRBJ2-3	CASSPLGAGAQADTQYF	TGTGCCAGCAGTCCACTGGGGGCAGGGGCTCAAGCAGATACGCAGTATTTT
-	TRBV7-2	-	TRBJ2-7	CASRTGHSYEQYF	TGTGCCAGCAGAACGGGACATAGCTACGAGCAGTACTTC
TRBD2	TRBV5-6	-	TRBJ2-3	CASSPSGGGVVDTQYF	TGTGCCAGCAGCCCTAGCGGGGGGGGTGTTGTAGATACGCAGTATTTT
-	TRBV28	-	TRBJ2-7	CASSTQGLEQYF	TGTGCCAGCAGTACCCAGGGGCTCGAGCAGTACTTC
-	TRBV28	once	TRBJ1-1	CASSRRTGRGTEAFF	TGTGCCAGCAGTCGCCGGACCGGGCGGGGCACTGAAGCTTTCTTT
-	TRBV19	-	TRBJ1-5	CASSMGGSRNQPQHF	TGTGCCAGTAGTATGGGGGGGTCCCGCAATCAGCCCCAGCATTTT
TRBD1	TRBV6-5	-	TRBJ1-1	CASSRRQGLTEAFF	TGTGCCAGCAGTCGACGACAGGGCCTCACTGAAGCTTTCTTT
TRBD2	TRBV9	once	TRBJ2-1	CASSPSGVLYNEQFF	TGTGCCAGCAGCCCTAGCGGGGTCCTCTACAATGAGCAGTTCTTC
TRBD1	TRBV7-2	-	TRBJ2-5	CASSSRRGPQETQYF	TGTGCCAGCAGCTCAAGAAGGGGGCCCCAAGAGACCCAGTACTTC
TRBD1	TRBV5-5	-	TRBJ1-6	CASIPRQGNSPLHF	TGTGCCAGCATCCCCCGACAGGGCAATTCACCCCTCCACTTT